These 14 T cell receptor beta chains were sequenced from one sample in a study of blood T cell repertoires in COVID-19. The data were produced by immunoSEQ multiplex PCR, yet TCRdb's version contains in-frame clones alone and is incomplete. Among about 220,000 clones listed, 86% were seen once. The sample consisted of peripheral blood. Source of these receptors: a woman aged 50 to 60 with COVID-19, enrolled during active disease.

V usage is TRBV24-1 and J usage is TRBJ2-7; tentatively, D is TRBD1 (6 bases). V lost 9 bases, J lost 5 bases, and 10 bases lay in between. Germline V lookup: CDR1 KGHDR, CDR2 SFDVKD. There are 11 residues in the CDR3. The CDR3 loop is CATGQRNEQYV. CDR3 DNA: TGTGCCACCGGACAGCGCAACGAGCAGTACGTC.

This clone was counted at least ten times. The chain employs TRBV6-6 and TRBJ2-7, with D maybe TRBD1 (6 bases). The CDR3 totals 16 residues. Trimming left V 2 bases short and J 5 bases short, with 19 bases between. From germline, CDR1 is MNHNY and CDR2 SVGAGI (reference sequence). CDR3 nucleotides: TGTGCCAGCAGTTACGTCGGGTTCACTGAGGGGGACGAGCAGTACTTC. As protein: CASSYVGFTEGDEQYF.

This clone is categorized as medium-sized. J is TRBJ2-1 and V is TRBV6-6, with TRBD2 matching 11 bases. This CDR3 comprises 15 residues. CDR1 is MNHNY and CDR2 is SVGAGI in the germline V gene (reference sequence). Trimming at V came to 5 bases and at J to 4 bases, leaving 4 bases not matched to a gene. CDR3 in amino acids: CASSPTSGGYNEQFF. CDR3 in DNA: TGTGCCAGCAGTCCTACTAGCGGGGGTTACAATGAGCAGTTCTTC.

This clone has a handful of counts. The CDR3 coding sequence is TGTGCCAGCAGTTACTCGGCAGACACTGAAGCTTTCTTT. Amino acid sequence: CASSYSADTEAFF. This chain joins TRBV6-5 and TRBJ1-1; D remains unclear. The V end was cut by 0 bases, the J end by 3 bases, with 5 bases between. CDR1 and CDR2 (germline): MNHEY, SVGAGI. This CDR3 spans 13 amino acids.

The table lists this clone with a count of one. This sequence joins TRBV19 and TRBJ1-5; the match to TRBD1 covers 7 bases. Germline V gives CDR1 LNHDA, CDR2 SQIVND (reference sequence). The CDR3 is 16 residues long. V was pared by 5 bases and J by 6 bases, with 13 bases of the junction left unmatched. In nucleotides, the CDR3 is TGTGCCAGTAGTTCCACCGGGACAGTAGGGACTCAGCCCCAGCATTTT. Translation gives CASSSTGTVGTQPQHF.

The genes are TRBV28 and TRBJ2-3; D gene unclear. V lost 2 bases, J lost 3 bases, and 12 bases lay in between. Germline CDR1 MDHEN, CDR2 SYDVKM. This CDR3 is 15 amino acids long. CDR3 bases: TGTGCCAGCAGTTTAACGGGTTCCTTGACAGATACGCAGTATTTT. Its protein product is CASSLTGSLTDTQYF.

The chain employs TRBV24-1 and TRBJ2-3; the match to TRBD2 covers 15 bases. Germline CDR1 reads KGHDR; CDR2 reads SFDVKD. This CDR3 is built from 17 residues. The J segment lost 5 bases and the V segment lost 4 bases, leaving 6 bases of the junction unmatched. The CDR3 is CATSDRTSGGAKDTQYF. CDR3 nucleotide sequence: TGTGCCACCAGTGACCGGACTAGCGGGGGGGCCAAAGATACGCAGTATTTT.

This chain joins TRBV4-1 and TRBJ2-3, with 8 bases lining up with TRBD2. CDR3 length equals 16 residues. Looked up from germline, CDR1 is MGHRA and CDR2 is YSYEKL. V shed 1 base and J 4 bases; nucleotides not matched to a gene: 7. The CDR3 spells CASSQVGGGQADTQYF. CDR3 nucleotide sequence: TGCGCCAGCAGCCAAGTAGGCGGGGGGCAGGCAGATACGCAGTATTTT.

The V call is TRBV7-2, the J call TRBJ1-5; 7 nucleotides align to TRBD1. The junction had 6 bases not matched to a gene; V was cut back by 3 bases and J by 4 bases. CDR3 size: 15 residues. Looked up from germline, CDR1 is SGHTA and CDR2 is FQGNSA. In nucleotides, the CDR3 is TGTGCCAGCAGCTTTGACAGGGCGGGAAATCAGCCCCAGCATTTT. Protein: CASSFDRAGNQPQHF.

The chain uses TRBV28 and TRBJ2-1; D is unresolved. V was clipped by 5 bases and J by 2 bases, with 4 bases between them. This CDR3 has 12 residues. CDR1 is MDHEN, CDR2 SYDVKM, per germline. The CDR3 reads CASSTPYNEQFF. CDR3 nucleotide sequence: TGTGCCAGCAGTACACCCTACAATGAGCAGTTCTTC.

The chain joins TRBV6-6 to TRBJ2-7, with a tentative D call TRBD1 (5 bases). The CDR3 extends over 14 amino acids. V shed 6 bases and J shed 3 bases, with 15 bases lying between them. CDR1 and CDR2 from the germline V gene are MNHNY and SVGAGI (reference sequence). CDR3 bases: TGTGCCAGCAGGAAGGGGTCCGGTAACTACGAGCAGTACTTC. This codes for CASRKGSGNYEQYF.

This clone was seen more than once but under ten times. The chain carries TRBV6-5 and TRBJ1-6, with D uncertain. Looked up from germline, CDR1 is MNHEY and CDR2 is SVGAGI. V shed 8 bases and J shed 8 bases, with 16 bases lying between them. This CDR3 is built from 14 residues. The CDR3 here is CASPKDMGHSPLHF. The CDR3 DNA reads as TGTGCCAGCCCAAAAGATATGGGCCATTCACCCCTCCACTTT.

CDR3 nucleotide sequence: TGTGCCAGCAGCAGGGACAGGGCTAATGAAAAACTGTTTTTT. Encoded protein: CASSRDRANEKLFF. The chain joins TRBV7-2 to TRBJ1-4; TRBD1 matches 9 bases. Germline CDR1 SGHTA, CDR2 FQGNSA. V lost 5 bases and J lost 3; bases outside the gene matches: 1. The CDR3 is made up of 14 amino acids. Using reference TRBV7-2 and TRBJ1-4 for the parts outside the CDR3, the full variable domain is GAGVSQSPSNKVTEKGKDVELRCDPISGHTALYWYRQSLGQGLEFLIYFQGNSAPDKSGLPSDRFSAERTGGSVSTLTIQRTQQEDSAVYLCASSRDRANEKLFFGSGTQLSVL.

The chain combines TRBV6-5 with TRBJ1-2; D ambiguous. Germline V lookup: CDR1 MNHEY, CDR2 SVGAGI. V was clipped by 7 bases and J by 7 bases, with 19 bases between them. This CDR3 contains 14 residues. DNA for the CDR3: TGTGCCAGCACCCGCACCGGGGAGGGCCGTGGCTACACCTTC. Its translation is CASTRTGEGRGYTF.